A single sample is the source of the 18 T cell receptor beta chains below, sequenced in a study of blood T cell repertoires in COVID-19. The repertoire was sequenced with immunoSEQ multiplex PCR; TCRdb's copy has only in-frame clones and lacks some. The data show under 200,000 clones, around 80% seen once. What was sequenced was peripheral blood. The receptors stem from a man in his sixties with acute or convalescent COVID-19.

The chain is built from TRBV7-2 and TRBJ2-7, with 8 bases that match TRBD2. The germline CDR1 and CDR2 sequences are SGHTA and FQGNSA. This CDR3 region has 14 residues. Losses at the gene ends were 1 base for V and 3 bases for J; bases not matched to a gene: 2. This CDR3 reads CASSLDLAGYEQYF. The CDR3 region has the DNA TGTGCCAGCAGCTTAGACCTAGCGGGCTACGAGCAGTACTTC.

The CDR3 spells CASGLDIHSGNTIYF. CDR3 nucleotides: TGTGCTAGTGGTTTGGACATCCACTCTGGAAACACCATATATTTT. V is TRBV12-5 and J is TRBJ1-3; D call uncertain. Trimming took off 1 base at V and 0 bases at J, with 7 bases between the two ends. The germline CDR1 and CDR2 sequences are LGHNT and FRNRAP. This CDR3 has 15 residues.

V usage is TRBV7-3 and J usage is TRBJ2-2; 11 bases match TRBD2. The CDR3 has 15 residues. The V gene's germline CDR1 is SGHTA and CDR2 FQGTGA. The J segment lost 4 bases and the V segment lost 6 bases, leaving 4 bases of the junction unmatched. The CDR3 sequence: CASSLTSGATGELFF. CDR3 nucleotides: TGTGCCAGCAGTTTGACTAGCGGGGCCACCGGGGAGCTGTTTTTT. The variable domain in full, with the rest retrieved from reference TRBV7-3 and TRBJ2-2, is GAGVSQTPSNKVTEKGKYVELRCDPISGHTALYWYRQSLGQGPEFLIYFQGTGAADDSGLPNDRFFAVRPEGSVSTLKIQRTERGDSAVYLCASSLTSGATGELFFGEGSRLTVL.

The chain employs TRBV7-2 and TRBJ2-5, with D unresolved. CDR3 length: 13 amino acids. Germline values: CDR1 SGHTA, CDR2 FQGNSA. Trimming took off 5 bases at V and 6 bases at J, with 13 bases between the two ends. For the CDR3, the DNA is TGTGCCAGCAGCACCCTCCTATTGCAGACCCAGTACTTC. Translating gives CASSTLLLQTQYF.

The V gene is TRBV6-5, the J gene TRBJ2-3, with TRBD2 as a possible D gene (6 bases). The CDR3 is 15 residues long. The germline CDR1 and CDR2 sequences are MNHEY and SVGAGI. The V end lost 2 bases, the J end lost 1 base, and 10 bases lay between the germline ends. The CDR3 nucleotides are TGTGCCAGCAGTTACGAGGCTAGCGGCACAGATACGCAGTATTTT. Translated: CASSYEASGTDTQYF.

This clone was counted a single time. The chain is built from TRBV4-1 and TRBJ2-1; 10 bases align to TRBD2. The V gene end was trimmed by 4 bases and the J gene end by 6 bases; junction bases not matched to a gene: 12. Germline V gene lookup returns CDR1 MGHRA and CDR2 YSYEKL. This CDR3 has 17 residues. The CDR3 reads CASSPSTSSGGRNEQFF. In DNA form, the CDR3 reads TGCGCCAGCAGCCCTTCCACTTCTAGCGGGGGTCGCAATGAGCAGTTCTTC.

The genes are TRBV27 and TRBJ2-3; 7 nucleotides agree with TRBD2. Germline CDR1 is MNHEY and CDR2 is SMNVEV (reference sequence). V was pared by 4 bases and J by 6 bases, with 7 bases of the junction left unmatched. The CDR3 is 14 residues long. The CDR3 DNA follows: TGTGCCAGCAGTTGGACTAGTTTAGGGGATACGCAGTATTTT. It specifies CASSWTSLGDTQYF.

The gene calls are TRBV2 and TRBJ1-1, with 9 positions matching TRBD1. CDR3 size: 14 residues. Germline V lookup: CDR1 SNHLY, CDR2 FYNNEI. With 6 bases clipped from V and 3 bases from J, the junction kept 5 bases outside the gene matches. The DNA for the CDR3 is TGTGCCAGCAGACTGACAGGGGGGGACACTGAAGCTTTCTTT. Protein: CASRLTGGDTEAFF.

CDR3 region: CASSQTDNSPLHF. The CDR3 bases are TGTGCCAGCAGCCAGACTGATAATTCACCCCTCCACTTT. The chain recombines TRBV3-1 (or the pseudogene TRBV3-2) with TRBJ1-6, with D hard to call. The germline gives CDR1 LGHDT, CDR2 YNNKEL (reference sequence). This CDR3 spans 13 amino acids. V was trimmed by 3 bases and J by 5 bases, leaving 5 bases between them.

The rearrangement uses TRBV2 and TRBJ2-1; D remains unclear. The CDR3 totals 15 residues. Trimming pared 3 bases from V and 0 bases from J, leaving 9 bases between. From germline, CDR1 is SNHLY and CDR2 FYNNEI. Here the CDR3 reads CASSEFLSSYNEQFF. CDR3 coding DNA: TGTGCCAGCAGTGAGTTCCTCAGCTCCTACAATGAGCAGTTCTTC.

J is TRBJ1-1 and V is TRBV6-2 or TRBV6-3; 7 bases agree with TRBD1. From germline, CDR1 is MNHEY and CDR2 SVGEGT. Unmatched junction bases numbered 10, after V lost 2 bases and J lost 4 bases. This CDR3 region has 16 residues. As DNA, the CDR3 is TGTGCCAGCAGTTACCCCCAGGGGGTTGGTGTCACTGAAGCTTTCTTT. Amino acid sequence: CASSYPQGVGVTEAFF.

The chain joins TRBV15 to TRBJ2-1; no clear D. CDR3 length: 12 amino acids. Germline V CDR1 and CDR2: LNHNV, YYDKDF (reference sequence). The V end lost 1 base, the J end lost 9 bases, and 7 bases lay between the germline ends. DNA of the CDR3: TGTGCCACCAGCAGAGCGATCAGTGAGCAGTTCTTC. This translates into CATSRAISEQFF.

The chain combines TRBV11-2 with TRBJ1-1; TRBD1 might be the D (6 bases). The CDR3 sequence is 15 residues long. Germline V gives CDR1 SGHAT, CDR2 FQNNGV. V was trimmed by 1 base and J by 1 base, leaving 10 bases between them. The CDR3 DNA follows: TGTGCCAGCAGCTTAGTGGGGGCCACGAACACTGAAGCTTTCTTT. This sequence encodes CASSLVGATNTEAFF.

The chain combines TRBV19 with TRBJ2-7; 9 nucleotides agree with TRBD1. Germline CDR1 reads LNHDA; CDR2 reads SQIVND (reference sequence). Trimming cost V 0 bases and J 5 bases; bases outside gene matches: 5. This CDR3 is built from 15 residues. The CDR3 DNA reads TGTGCCAGTAGTATAGACGGGACAGGGTTTGACGAGCAGTACTTC. This gives the protein CASSIDGTGFDEQYF.

The CDR3 region has the DNA TGCAGCGTTGCTCAAACAGGGGGGGAGACCCAGTACTTC. Protein product: CSVAQTGGETQYF. V is TRBV29-1 and J is TRBJ2-5, with TRBD1 identical over 8 bases. V was pared by 4 bases and J by 5 bases, with 6 bases of the junction left unmatched. Germline V gene data show CDR1 as SQVTM and CDR2 as ANQGSEA. This CDR3 has 13 amino acids.

The rearrangement uses TRBV27 and TRBJ2-5; TRBD2 might be the D (5 bases). Deletions cut 8 bases from V and 4 bases from J, with 14 bases between. This CDR3 has 13 residues. CDR1 and CDR2 from the germline V gene are MNHEY and SMNVEV (reference sequence). The CDR3 region is CASALGGGETQYF. Written as DNA, the CDR3 is TGTGCCAGCGCCCTAGGAGGCGGAGAGACCCAGTACTTC.

The rearrangement links TRBV27 to TRBJ1-2; the D gene is possibly TRBD1 (6 bases). The CDR3 sequence is 14 residues long. The V gene's germline CDR1 is MNHEY and CDR2 SMNVEV (reference sequence). V was pared by 5 bases and J by 8 bases, with 18 bases between. CDR3 in DNA: TGTGCCAGCAGTCCTCTGGGGGCGATCGAAGGCTACACCTTC. It yields the protein CASSPLGAIEGYTF.

J is TRBJ1-2 and V is TRBV12-3 or TRBV12-4; maybe TRBD1 (5 bases). V lost 3 bases, J lost 3 bases, and 8 bases lay in between. The CDR3 totals 13 residues. CDR3 sequence reads: CASSFVGDYGYTF. The CDR3 DNA is TGTGCCAGCAGTTTTGTAGGGGACTATGGCTACACCTTC.